A selection of T cell receptor beta chains follows, all from one sample in a study of CD8 T cells in ankylosing spondylitis. MiXCR, run by TCRdb on the 5' RACE reads, gives a single entry per CDR3 protein. Of a few hundred thousand distinct CDR3 sequences in the sample, more than 9.5% were seen once. Sequenced: blood, either unsorted or a sorted T cell fraction (not recorded which). The receptors stem from a male donor with ankylosing spondylitis. Each CDR3 is given with its conserved first and last residue. The order of the fields is D gene, V gene, clone size, J gene, CDR3 protein, CDR3 DNA. A D gene is named only where the DNA matches it firmly. Expanded clones are given a class, and other clones once, few, many or no size at all.

TRBD1,TRBV7-9,.,TRBJ1-5,CASSPRDRGPQPQHF,TGTGCCAGCAGCCCCCGGGACAGGGGGCCGCAGCCCCAGCATTTT
TRBD1,TRBV7-2,.,TRBJ2-1,CASSQDRGRENEQFF,TGTGCCAGCAGCCAGGACAGGGGGCGCGAAAATGAGCAGTTCTTC
.,TRBV5-1,.,TRBJ2-3,CASSLSTTDYRTSTDTQYF,TGCGCCAGCAGCTTGTCTACCACGGACTATCGAACTAGCACAGATACGCAGTATTTT
.,TRBV6-2/TRBV6-3,many,TRBJ1-1,CASSRYTSQDNTEAFF,TGTGCCAGCAGTCGATACACTAGCCAAGACAACACTGAAGCTTTCTTT
.,TRBV3-1,.,TRBJ2-1,CASSPGFHEQFF,TGTGCCAGCAGCCCTGGGTTCCATGAGCAGTTCTTC
.,TRBV28,few,TRBJ1-2,CASGGTGQNYGYTF,TGTGCCAGTGGGGGTACAGGGCAAAACTATGGCTACACCTTC
.,TRBV11-1,.,TRBJ1-2,CASSLARGPREGGLRGYTF,TGTGCCAGCAGCTTAGCGCGGGGGCCTAGGGAAGGAGGTCTACGTGGCTACACCTTC
.,TRBV20-1,few,TRBJ2-3,CSARDVDPSVLLDTQYF,TGCAGTGCTAGAGATGTAGACCCCTCGGTTTTGTTGGATACGCAGTATTTT
.,TRBV2,.,TRBJ2-1,CASRLRASPYNEQFF,TGTGCCAGCAGGCTCAGGGCGAGCCCCTACAATGAGCAGTTCTTC
.,TRBV12-3/TRBV12-4,many,TRBJ2-5,CASSLVLGETQYF,TGTGCCAGCAGCCTCGTCCTTGGTGAGACCCAGTACTTC
TRBD2,TRBV5-6,many,TRBJ2-7,CASSFGRAYEQYF,TGTGCCAGCAGCTTCGGGAGGGCCTACGAGCAGTACTTC
TRBD1,TRBV3-1,few,TRBJ2-3,CASSQDLGRGRADTQYF,TGTGCCAGCAGCCAAGATCTTGGCAGGGGGCGCGCAGATACGCAGTATTTT
TRBD1,TRBV5-1,few,TRBJ2-7,CASSQPKGQSYEQYF,TGCGCCAGCAGTCAACCGAAGGGACAGTCCTACGAGCAGTACTTC
.,TRBV6-1,few,TRBJ2-4,CASGAGWAKNIQYF,TGTGCCAGCGGGGCGGGATGGGCCAAAAACATTCAGTACTTC
TRBD2,TRBV7-2,many,TRBJ2-1,CASSPETSVNNEQFF,TGTGCCAGCAGCCCAGAGACTAGCGTAAACAATGAGCAGTTCTTC